One and the same sample provided the 17 T cell receptor beta chains below, sequenced in a study of early T cells in non-severe SARS-CoV-2 infection (dated by TCRdb to the early 2020s). Receptor libraries were prepared by 5' RACE. Instrument used: NextSeq 500. TCRdb reanalyzed the raw reads on its own, using fastp at Q25 for trimming and MiXCR for clone calling, and kept in-frame beta chains. All rows with the same CDR3 protein become a single entry with the most common DNA and genes. The sample records tens of thousands of distinct CDR3 sequences, around 5% of which are singletons. The ten largest make up approximately 30% of the sample. The sequenced sample consisted of whole blood. The receptors derive from an adult who was a healthcare worker with PCR-confirmed SARS-CoV-2 infection or an uninfected control (not recorded which).

V usage is TRBV4-1 and J usage is TRBJ2-5, with D perhaps matching TRBD2 (7 bases). Trimming took 1 base from V and 5 from J, leaving 14 bases between them. The CDR3 spans 15 residues. Germline V gene data show CDR1 as MGHRA and CDR2 as YSYEKL. CDR3 residues: CASSQAGGVRETQYF. CDR3 DNA: TGCGCCAGCAGCCAAGCGGGGGGCGTGCGGGAGACCCAGTACTTC.

This clonotype was seen ten or more times. The chain joins TRBV20-1 to TRBJ2-5; a weak D match, TRBD2 (5 bases). The V end was cut by 6 bases, the J end by 1 base, with 12 bases between. CDR1 and CDR2 (germline): DFQATT, SNEGSKA (reference sequence). The CDR3 contains 13 residues. The DNA of the CDR3 is TGCAGTGCGACTATCCCCCCCCAAGAGACCCAGTACTTC. Its translation: CSATIPPQETQYF.

This clonotype was found many times. The chain carries TRBV2 and TRBJ2-7; possible D gene TRBD2, 6 bases. CDR1 SNHLY and CDR2 FYNNEI come from the germline V gene. V gave up 5 bases and J gave up 6 bases, with 14 bases separating them. The CDR3 runs to 13 residues. CDR3 in amino acids: CASSLIAAGEQYF. CDR3 nucleotides: TGTGCCAGCAGTTTAATAGCGGCGGGCGAGCAGTACTTC.

The chain links TRBV6-6 to TRBJ1-5; no firm D call. This CDR3 contains 12 residues. V lost 7 bases and J lost 3, with 7 bases in between. Germline V lookup: CDR1 MNHNY, CDR2 SVGAGI (reference sequence). The CDR3 DNA reads TGTGCCAGCAATTTAGACAATCAGCCCCAGCATTTT. Translating it yields CASNLDNQPQHF.

This clonotype was seen at least ten times. The genes are TRBV7-2 and TRBJ2-2; no firm D call. This CDR3 has 15 residues. Germline values: CDR1 SGHTA, CDR2 FQGNSA. Trimming cost V 5 bases and J 4 bases, with 14 bases left between them. The CDR3 DNA reads as TGTGCCAGCAGCCTCAGGCCTACTTCCACCGGGGAGCTGTTTTTT. It yields the protein CASSLRPTSTGELFF.

This clonotype has a count of ten or more. The chain joins TRBV4-2 to TRBJ1-1, with 7 bases lining up with TRBD1. The V gene's germline CDR1 is LGHNA and CDR2 YNFKEQ. V dropped 1 base and J dropped 5; count of bases not matched to a gene: 1. This CDR3 has 13 amino acids. CDR3 in amino acids: CASSQGQGTEAFF. In DNA form, the CDR3 reads TGTGCCAGCAGCCAAGGACAGGGTACTGAAGCTTTCTTT.

This clonotype occurred many times. The chain combines TRBV20-1 with TRBJ2-3, with TRBD2 matching over 7 bases. J was trimmed by 4 bases and V by 5 bases; bases with no gene match: 6. Per the germline V gene, CDR1 is DFQATT and CDR2 is SNEGSKA (reference sequence). The CDR3 runs to 13 residues. In DNA form, the CDR3 reads TGCAGTGCTCTGCGGGAGACGGCAGATACGCAGTATTTT. The encoded protein is CSALRETADTQYF.

This clonotype occurred many times. The J gene is TRBJ2-6, the V gene TRBV29-1, with a tentative D call TRBD1 (6 bases). V lost 2 bases, J lost 0 bases, and 17 bases lay in between. CDR1 is SQVTM and CDR2 is ANQGSEA in the germline V gene. CDR3 size: 18 residues. The CDR3 nucleotides read TGCAGCGTTGAAAGGCGGTCCGGACAGCACTCTGGGGCCAACGTCCTGACTTTC. It encodes CSVERRSGQHSGANVLTF.

This clonotype occurred many times. The chain is built from TRBV20-1 and TRBJ1-2; D is undetermined. Germline loops: CDR1 DFQATT, CDR2 SNEGSKA (reference sequence). The CDR3 runs 11 residues. The V gene lost 7 bases and the J gene lost 3 bases, with 9 bases spanning the gap. In DNA, the CDR3 is TGCAGTGTAAGGGTTGACTATGGCTACACCTTC. Translation gives CSVRVDYGYTF.

This clonotype was counted many times. This chain uses TRBV28 with TRBJ2-7; 7 bases match TRBD1. The V gene's germline CDR1 is MDHEN and CDR2 SYDVKM. This CDR3 comprises 13 residues. Trimming at V came to 7 bases and at J to 3 bases, leaving 6 bases not matched to a gene. CDR3 residues: CASTATGFYEQYF. CDR3 nucleotides: TGTGCCAGCACCGCGACAGGGTTCTACGAGCAGTACTTC. The entire variable domain, with the rest obtained from reference TRBV28 and TRBJ2-7, is as follows: DVKVTQSSRYLVKRTGEKVFLECVQDMDHENMFWYRQDPGLGLRLIYFSYDVKMKEKGDIPEGYSVSREKKERFSLILESASTNQTSMYLCASTATGFYEQYFGPGTRLTVT.

This chain uses TRBV20-1 with TRBJ2-1, with D maybe TRBD1 (6 bases). The V end lost 5 bases, the J end lost 6 bases, and 14 bases lay between the germline ends. The CDR3 is made up of 13 amino acids. Germline-derived CDR1 and CDR2 are DFQATT and SNEGSKA (reference sequence). The CDR3 nucleotides read TGCAGTGCTGTGGACACAGGGTTCAATGAGCAGTTCTTC. It yields the protein CSAVDTGFNEQFF.

The rearrangement links TRBV12-3 or TRBV12-4 to TRBJ2-3; the D is unclear. The CDR3 is 14 residues long. Deletions cut 1 base from V and 3 bases from J, with 8 bases between. CDR3 amino acids: CASSLGVGTDTQYF. Written as DNA, the CDR3 is TGTGCCAGCAGTTTAGGAGTGGGGACAGATACGCAGTATTTT.

The chain joins TRBV20-1 to TRBJ2-5; 9 bases line up with TRBD2. Germline trimming cut 0 bases from V and 7 bases from J; bases unmatched to any gene: 6. The CDR3 is made up of 14 amino acids. The germline V gene has CDR1 DFQATT and CDR2 SNEGSKA (reference sequence). CDR3 DNA sequence: TGCAGTGCTAGAGATCTTAGCGGGAGTTGGACCCAGTACTTC. This encodes CSARDLSGSWTQYF.

This clonotype came up many times. This chain links TRBV10-1 with TRBJ2-7, with D uncertain. Germline lookup yields CDR1 WNHNN and CDR2 SYGVQD (reference sequence). The CDR3 is 16 residues long. Trimming cost V 3 bases and J 5 bases, with 20 bases left between them. The CDR3 loop is CASSESIWTSVDEQYF. As DNA, the CDR3 is TGCGCCAGCAGTGAATCTATTTGGACCTCGGTGGACGAGCAGTACTTC.

This clonotype was observed many times. This rearrangement joins TRBV9 to TRBJ1-2; D might be TRBD1 (6 bases). The CDR3 has 14 residues. Trimming removed 7 bases from V and 3 bases from J, with 16 bases in between. Germline V gives CDR1 SGDLS, CDR2 YYNGEE. As DNA, the CDR3 is TGTGCCAGCGGGGGGCCGGGATCCGACTATGGCTACACCTTC. It codes for CASGGPGSDYGYTF. Using reference TRBV9 and TRBJ1-2 for the parts outside the CDR3, the full variable domain is DSGVTQTPKHLITATGQRVTLRCSPRSGDLSVYWYQQSLDQGLQFLIQYYNGEERAKGNILERFSAQQFPDLHSELNLSSLELGDSALYFCASGGPGSDYGYTFGSGTRLTVV.

CDR3 sequence (DNA): TGTGCCAGCAGCGTACTTCCGGGACAGGCTCAACGCTCCTACAATGAGCAGTTCTTC. Translated, it gives CASSVLPGQAQRSYNEQFF. The chain links TRBV7-9 to TRBJ2-1; 8 bases line up with TRBD1. Trimming at V came to 5 bases and at J to 0 bases, leaving 15 bases not matched to a gene. In germline, CDR1 is SEHNR, CDR2 FQNEAQ (reference sequence). This CDR3 comprises 19 residues.

There are a few counts of this clonotype. A single base separates this from a much larger clone, so it may be a read error. J is TRBJ2-5 and V is TRBV20-1; TRBD2 matches at 11 bases. CDR1 and CDR2 from the germline V gene are DFQATT and SNEGSKA (reference sequence). The CDR3 sequence is 17 residues long. CDR3 region: CCARRTSGRGPQETQYF. The DNA for the CDR3 is TGCTGTGCTAGAAGGACTAGCGGGCGGGGGCCCCAAGAGACCCAGTACTTC.